This is a list of T cell receptor beta chains from one sample in a study of T cell responses to AZD1222 COVID-19 vaccine. TCRdb's copy holds only in-frame clones and misses some; the assay was immunoSEQ multiplex PCR. The sample lists roughly 91,000 clones, roughly 90% occurring once. The sequences come from peripheral blood, collected on day 0 of AZD1222 vaccination. The receptor set was obtained from an adult in good health. CDR3s include the opening cysteine and the closing phenylalanine or tryptophan. The D gene is left open where the match is weak. Clone size is given for some rows only: seen once, a few or many times, or a class if the clone is expanded.

V: TRBV14
size: .
J: TRBJ2-1
D: .
CDR3: CASSRLPLATNEQFF
DNA: TGTGCCAGCAGCCGTCTACCGCTAGCTACCAATGAGCAGTTCTTC

V: TRBV6-5
size: .
J: TRBJ1-1
D: .
CDR3: CASRINGQMNTEAFF
DNA: TGTGCCAGCAGGATTAACGGACAGATGAACACTGAAGCTTTCTTT

V: TRBV18
size: .
J: TRBJ2-4
D: .
CDR3: CASSPGFTKNIQYF
DNA: TGTGCCAGCTCACCAGGGTTTACCAAAAACATTCAGTACTTC

V: TRBV7-2
size: .
J: TRBJ1-5
D: .
CDR3: CASSFRGDSSTQPQHF
DNA: TGTGCCAGCAGCTTCCGAGGCGACAGTAGCACTCAGCCCCAGCATTTT

V: TRBV7-2
size: .
J: TRBJ2-3
D: TRBD2
CDR3: CASSPRTSGTDTQYF
DNA: TGTGCCAGCAGCCCACGGACTAGCGGCACAGATACGCAGTATTTT

V: TRBV27
size: few
J: TRBJ1-1
D: TRBD1
CDR3: CASSPGDSINTEAFF
DNA: TGTGCCAGCAGTCCAGGGGACAGCATTAACACTGAAGCTTTCTTT

V: TRBV28
size: .
J: TRBJ2-5
D: .
CDR3: CASGGTSLAAEAQYF
DNA: TGTGCCAGCGGGGGGACCTCCCTGGCGGCCGAGGCCCAGTACTTC

V: TRBV11-2
size: .
J: TRBJ2-3
D: TRBD1
CDR3: CASRSSPNRDRVTDTQYF
DNA: TGTGCCAGCAGGAGCTCCCCAAACCGGGACAGGGTTACAGATACGCAGTATTTT

V: TRBV4-3
size: .
J: TRBJ2-1
D: TRBD2
CDR3: CASSQDVERGVYNEQFF
DNA: TGCGCCAGCAGCCAGGACGTCGAGCGGGGGGTCTACAATGAGCAGTTCTTC

V: TRBV11-2
size: .
J: TRBJ1-2
D: TRBD1
CDR3: CASSPGQGTASYGYTF
DNA: TGTGCCAGCAGCCCAGGACAGGGGACAGCCTCCTATGGCTACACCTTC

V: TRBV6-5
size: few
J: TRBJ1-6
D: .
CDR3: CASSYRGGQGFSPLHF
DNA: TGTGCCAGCAGTTACCGGGGGGGGCAGGGGTTCTCACCCCTCCACTTT

V: TRBV12-3/TRBV12-4
size: few
J: TRBJ1-1
D: .
CDR3: CASSMTSTEAFF
DNA: TGTGCCAGCAGTATGACAAGCACTGAAGCTTTCTTT

V: TRBV7-8
size: .
J: TRBJ1-2
D: TRBD1
CDR3: CASSFQGQANYGYTF
DNA: TGTGCCAGCAGCTTCCAGGGACAGGCTAACTATGGCTACACCTTC

V: TRBV29-1
size: .
J: TRBJ2-3
D: TRBD2
CDR3: CSARGGASGSTDTQYF
DNA: TGCAGCGCCCGCGGCGGGGCTAGCGGGAGTACAGATACGCAGTATTTT

V: TRBV7-9
size: .
J: TRBJ2-2
D: TRBD1
CDR3: CASSQTPGQGASGELFF
DNA: TGTGCCAGCAGCCAAACTCCGGGACAGGGGGCGTCCGGGGAGCTGTTTTTT

V: TRBV6-4
size: .
J: TRBJ2-2
D: .
CDR3: CASSVLLDAGELFF
DNA: TGTGCCAGCAGTGTCCTACTAGATGCCGGGGAGCTGTTTTTT

V: TRBV5-1
size: .
J: TRBJ1-1
D: .
CDR3: CASSFFQENTEAFF
DNA: TGCGCCAGCAGCTTTTTTCAGGAGAACACTGAAGCTTTCTTT

V: TRBV6-5
size: .
J: TRBJ1-2
D: .
CDR3: CASRRETNYGYTF
DNA: TGTGCCAGCAGAAGGGAAACTAACTATGGCTACACCTTC

V: TRBV5-1
size: .
J: TRBJ1-6
D: .
CDR3: CASSSDSPRNSPLHF
DNA: TGCGCCAGCAGCTCCGACAGCCCTCGTAATTCACCCCTCCACTTT

V: TRBV10-3
size: .
J: TRBJ2-3
D: .
CDR3: CAISDGTDTQYF
DNA: TGTGCCATCAGTGACGGCACAGATACGCAGTATTTT

V: TRBV7-2
size: .
J: TRBJ2-7
D: TRBD2
CDR3: CASSLGGSGRTSYEQYF
DNA: TGTGCCAGCAGCTTAGGCGGTAGCGGGAGAACCTCCTACGAGCAGTACTTC

V: TRBV10-2
size: once
J: TRBJ2-7
D: .
CDR3: CASKGSFGETYEQYF
DNA: TGCGCCAGCAAGGGCTCTTTCGGGGAGACCTACGAGCAGTACTTC

V: TRBV6-1
size: .
J: TRBJ1-2
D: TRBD1
CDR3: CASSEEQGVGFYGYTF
DNA: TGTGCCAGCAGTGAAGAACAGGGGGTCGGCTTCTATGGCTACACCTTC

V: TRBV11-2
size: .
J: TRBJ2-1
D: .
CDR3: CASSLAPGRYEQFF
DNA: TGTGCCAGCAGCTTAGCACCAGGGAGATATGAGCAGTTCTTC

V: TRBV19
size: once
J: TRBJ2-2
D: TRBD2
CDR3: CASSITGLAGGVGELFF
DNA: TGTGCCAGTAGTATAACAGGGTTGGCGGGAGGCGTCGGGGAGCTGTTTTTT

V: TRBV6-6
size: .
J: TRBJ2-7
D: .
CDR3: CASRSSSGEQYF
DNA: TGTGCCAGCAGGTCGTCGTCAGGCGAGCAGTACTTC

V: TRBV29-1
size: .
J: TRBJ2-7
D: TRBD2
CDR3: CSVEDRRSGSTHEQYF
DNA: TGCAGCGTTGAAGATCGAAGGAGCGGGAGTACCCACGAGCAGTACTTC

V: TRBV12-5
size: .
J: TRBJ1-5
D: .
CDR3: CASGLEGGNQPQHF
DNA: TGTGCTAGTGGTTTGGAGGGCGGCAATCAGCCCCAGCATTTT

V: TRBV15
size: .
J: TRBJ2-5
D: TRBD2
CDR3: CATSRYRGGEGETQYF
DNA: TGTGCCACCAGCAGATACCGCGGGGGGGAAGGGGAGACCCAGTACTTC

V: TRBV30
size: .
J: TRBJ2-3
D: .
CDR3: CAWRGSVGTQYF
DNA: TGTGCCTGGAGAGGCTCAGTCGGTACGCAGTATTTT

V: TRBV9
size: .
J: TRBJ1-4
D: .
CDR3: CASSVGVGTNEKLFF
DNA: TGTGCCAGCAGCGTAGGGGTGGGAACTAATGAAAAACTGTTTTTT

V: TRBV29-1
size: .
J: TRBJ2-7
D: TRBD1
CDR3: CSASPGTGGYEQYF
DNA: TGCAGCGCTAGTCCCGGGACAGGGGGCTACGAGCAGTACTTC

V: TRBV18
size: .
J: TRBJ1-1
D: TRBD1
CDR3: CASSTSTGGTEAFF
DNA: TGTGCCAGCTCAACCTCAACAGGGGGCACTGAAGCTTTCTTT

V: TRBV7-2
size: .
J: TRBJ1-1
D: .
CDR3: CASSLGGGNTEAFF
DNA: TGTGCCAGCAGCTTGGGCGGGGGGAACACTGAAGCTTTCTTT

V: TRBV5-4
size: .
J: TRBJ2-1
D: .
CDR3: CASSRTNEQFF
DNA: TGTGCCAGCAGCCGCACCAATGAGCAGTTCTTC

V: TRBV4-1
size: .
J: TRBJ2-1
D: TRBD2
CDR3: CASSQALPSGGYNEQFF
DNA: TGCGCCAGCAGCCAAGCCCTCCCTAGCGGGGGGTACAATGAGCAGTTCTTC

V: TRBV9
size: once
J: TRBJ2-1
D: TRBD1
CDR3: CASSVQDRVGVQFF
DNA: TGTGCCAGCAGCGTACAAGACAGGGTCGGGGTCCAGTTCTTC

V: TRBV10-3
size: .
J: TRBJ2-3
D: .
CDR3: CAISESPVATDTQYF
DNA: TGTGCCATCAGTGAGTCCCCGGTGGCTACAGATACGCAGTATTTT

V: TRBV6-4
size: .
J: TRBJ1-2
D: .
CDR3: CASSEAGEAGGYTF
DNA: TGTGCCAGCAGTGAAGCCGGGGAGGCGGGTGGCTACACCTTC

V: TRBV2
size: .
J: TRBJ2-7
D: TRBD1
CDR3: CASSKGTGGYEQYF
DNA: TGTGCCAGCAGTAAGGGAACAGGGGGCTACGAGCAGTACTTC

V: TRBV25-1
size: once
J: TRBJ1-1
D: .
CDR3: CASSEFGDRRTNTEAFF
DNA: TGTGCCAGCAGTGAATTTGGTGACAGGAGAACGAACACTGAAGCTTTCTTT

V: TRBV3-1/TRBV3-2
size: .
J: TRBJ1-2
D: .
CDR3: CASSQDRAYGYTF
DNA: TGTGCCAGCAGCCAAGACAGGGCCTATGGCTACACCTTC

V: TRBV18
size: .
J: TRBJ2-1
D: TRBD2
CDR3: CASSPPGTSGSNEQFF
DNA: TGTGCCAGCTCACCACCAGGGACTAGCGGGAGCAATGAGCAGTTCTTC

V: TRBV5-1
size: .
J: TRBJ2-7
D: .
CDR3: CASSIESSYEQYF
DNA: TGCGCCAGCAGCATAGAGAGTTCCTACGAGCAGTACTTC

V: TRBV10-3
size: .
J: TRBJ2-2
D: TRBD2
CDR3: CAISDRTSRGELFF
DNA: TGTGCCATCAGTGATAGGACTAGCCGCGGGGAGCTGTTTTTT

V: TRBV15
size: .
J: TRBJ1-1
D: .
CDR3: CATGGMWNTEAFF
DNA: TGTGCCACCGGAGGTATGTGGAACACTGAAGCTTTCTTT

V: TRBV5-1
size: .
J: TRBJ2-1
D: TRBD1
CDR3: CASSLGGGTGYNEQFF
DNA: TGCGCCAGCAGCTTGGGGGGTGGGACAGGGTACAATGAGCAGTTCTTC

V: TRBV13
size: .
J: TRBJ2-1
D: TRBD2
CDR3: CASSLRTSGYNEQFF
DNA: TGTGCCAGCAGCTTAAGGACTAGCGGGTACAATGAGCAGTTCTTC

V: TRBV6-1
size: .
J: TRBJ2-3
D: .
CDR3: CASSEVSDTQYF
DNA: TGTGCCAGCAGTGAAGTTTCAGATACGCAGTATTTT

V: TRBV27
size: .
J: TRBJ2-7
D: .
CDR3: CASSLVEQYF
DNA: TGTGCCAGCAGTTTAGTCGAGCAGTACTTC

V: TRBV4-2
size: few
J: TRBJ2-7
D: .
CDR3: CASSQSGTSYEQYF
DNA: TGTGCCAGCAGCCAATCTGGAACGTCCTACGAGCAGTACTTC

V: TRBV19
size: .
J: TRBJ1-5
D: .
CDR3: CASSGAASNQPQHF
DNA: TGTGCCAGTAGTGGGGCAGCAAGCAATCAGCCCCAGCATTTT

V: TRBV21-1
size: .
J: TRBJ2-7
D: .
CDR3: CASSKAYFGRDGSEQYF
DNA: TGTGCCAGCAGCAAAGCTTATTTCGGAAGGGACGGAAGCGAGCAGTACTTC

V: TRBV30
size: .
J: TRBJ2-3
D: .
CDR3: CAWSLGGGTDTQYF
DNA: TGTGCCTGGAGCCTAGGGGGGGGCACAGATACGCAGTATTTT

V: TRBV6-5
size: .
J: TRBJ1-6
D: TRBD1
CDR3: CASSYSRGRLNSPLHF
DNA: TGTGCCAGCAGTTATTCGAGGGGGCGACTAAATTCACCCCTCCACTTT

V: TRBV5-8
size: .
J: TRBJ1-2
D: .
CDR3: CASSSPGRYGYTF
DNA: TGTGCCAGCAGCTCCCCAGGGCGCTATGGCTACACCTTC

V: TRBV29-1
size: .
J: TRBJ2-7
D: .
CDR3: CSVESYSPPYEQYF
DNA: TGCAGCGTTGAATCGTACAGTCCCCCCTACGAGCAGTACTTC

V: TRBV7-2
size: .
J: TRBJ1-3
D: TRBD1
CDR3: CASSPGGSTGNTIYF
DNA: TGTGCCAGCAGCCCAGGGGGCTCTACTGGAAACACCATATATTTT